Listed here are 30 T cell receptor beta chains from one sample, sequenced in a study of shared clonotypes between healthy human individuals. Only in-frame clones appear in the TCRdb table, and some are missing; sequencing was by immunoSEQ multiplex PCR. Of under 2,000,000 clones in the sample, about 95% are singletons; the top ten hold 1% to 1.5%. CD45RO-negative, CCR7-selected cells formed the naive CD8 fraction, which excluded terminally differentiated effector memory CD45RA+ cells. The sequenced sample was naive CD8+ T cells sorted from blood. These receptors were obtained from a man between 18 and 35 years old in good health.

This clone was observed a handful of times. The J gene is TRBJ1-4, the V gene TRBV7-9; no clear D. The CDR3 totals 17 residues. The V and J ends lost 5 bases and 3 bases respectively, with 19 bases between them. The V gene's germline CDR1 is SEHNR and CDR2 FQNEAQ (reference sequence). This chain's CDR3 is CASSLLSTGVSNEKLFF. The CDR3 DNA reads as TGTGCCAGCAGCCTTCTTTCCACCGGGGTCTCTAATGAAAAACTGTTTTTT.

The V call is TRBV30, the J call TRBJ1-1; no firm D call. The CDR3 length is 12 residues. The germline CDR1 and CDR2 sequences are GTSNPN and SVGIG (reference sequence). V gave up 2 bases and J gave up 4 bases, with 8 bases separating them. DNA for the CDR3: TGTGCCTGGAGTCCCTACGGCACTGAAGCTTTCTTT. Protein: CAWSPYGTEAFF.

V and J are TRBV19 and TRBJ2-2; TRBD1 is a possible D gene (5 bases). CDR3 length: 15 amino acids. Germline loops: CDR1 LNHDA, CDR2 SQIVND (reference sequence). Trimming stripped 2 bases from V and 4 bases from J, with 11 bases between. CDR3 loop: CASSIHQGSTGELFF. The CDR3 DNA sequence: TGTGCCAGTAGTATACACCAGGGAAGCACCGGGGAGCTGTTTTTT.

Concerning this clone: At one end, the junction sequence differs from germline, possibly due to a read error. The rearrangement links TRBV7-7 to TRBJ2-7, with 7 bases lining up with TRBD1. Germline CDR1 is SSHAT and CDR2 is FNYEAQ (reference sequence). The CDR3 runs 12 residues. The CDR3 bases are TGTGCTAGCAGAATCACAGGGGACGAGCAGTACTTC. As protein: CASRITGDEQYF.

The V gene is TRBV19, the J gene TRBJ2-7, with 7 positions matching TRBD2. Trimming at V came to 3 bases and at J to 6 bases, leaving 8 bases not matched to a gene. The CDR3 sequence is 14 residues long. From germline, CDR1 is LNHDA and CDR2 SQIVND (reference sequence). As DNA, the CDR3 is TGTGCCAGTAGTATGAGCGGGGAAGGAGGCGAGCAGTACTTC. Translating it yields CASSMSGEGGEQYF.

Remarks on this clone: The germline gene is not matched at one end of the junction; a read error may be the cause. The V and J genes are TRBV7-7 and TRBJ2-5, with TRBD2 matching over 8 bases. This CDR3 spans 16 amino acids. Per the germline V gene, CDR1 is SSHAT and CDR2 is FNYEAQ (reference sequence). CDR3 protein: CASSLSGTSTQETQYF. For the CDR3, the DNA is TGTGCTAGCAGCTTATCGGGGACTAGTACACAAGAGACCCAGTACTTC.

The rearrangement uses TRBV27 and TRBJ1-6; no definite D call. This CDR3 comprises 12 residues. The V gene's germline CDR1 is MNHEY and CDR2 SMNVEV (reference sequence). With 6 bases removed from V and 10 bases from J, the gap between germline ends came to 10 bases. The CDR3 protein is CASRGVRSPLHF. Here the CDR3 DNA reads TGTGCCAGCAGGGGAGTCCGCTCACCCCTCCACTTT.

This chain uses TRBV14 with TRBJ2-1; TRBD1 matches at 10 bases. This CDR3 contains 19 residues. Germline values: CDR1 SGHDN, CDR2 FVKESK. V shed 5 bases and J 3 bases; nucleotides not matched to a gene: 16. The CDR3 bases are TGTGCCAGCAGCTCTCCGGGACAGGGGATGGCGCCATACTACAATGAGCAGTTCTTC. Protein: CASSSPGQGMAPYYNEQFF.

The CDR3 nucleotides read TGTGCCAGCCGGGACAGGGAGAGCGAGCAGTACTTC. Amino acids: CASRDRESEQYF. This chain uses TRBV7-9 with TRBJ2-7; 9 bases fit TRBD1. Germline V gene lookup returns CDR1 SEHNR and CDR2 FQNEAQ (reference sequence). The J segment lost 6 bases and the V segment lost 8 bases, leaving 5 bases of the junction unmatched. The CDR3 covers 12 residues.

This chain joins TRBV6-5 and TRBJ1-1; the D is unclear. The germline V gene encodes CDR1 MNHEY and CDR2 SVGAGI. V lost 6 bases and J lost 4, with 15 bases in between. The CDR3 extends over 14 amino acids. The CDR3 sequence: CASRYRRAGTEAFF. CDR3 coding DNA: TGTGCCAGCAGGTATCGACGGGCGGGCACTGAAGCTTTCTTT.

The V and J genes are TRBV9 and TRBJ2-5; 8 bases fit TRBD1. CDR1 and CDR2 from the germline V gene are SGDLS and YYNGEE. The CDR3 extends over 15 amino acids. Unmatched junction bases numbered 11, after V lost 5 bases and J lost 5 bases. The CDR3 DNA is TGTGCCAGCAGGGAGACAGGGGCCGAGGGGGAGACCCAGTACTTC. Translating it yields CASRETGAEGETQYF.

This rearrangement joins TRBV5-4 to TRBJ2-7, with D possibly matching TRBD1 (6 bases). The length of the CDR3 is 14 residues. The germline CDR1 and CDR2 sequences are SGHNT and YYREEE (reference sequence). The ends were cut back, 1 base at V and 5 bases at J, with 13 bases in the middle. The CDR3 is CASSLFQGIHEQYF. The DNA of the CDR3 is TGTGCCAGCAGCTTGTTCCAGGGGATCCACGAGCAGTACTTC. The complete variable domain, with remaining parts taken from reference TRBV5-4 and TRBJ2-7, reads ETGVTQSPTHLIKTRGQQVTLRCSSQSGHNTVSWYQQALGQGPQFIFQYYREEENGRGNFPPRFSGLQFPNYSSELNVNALELDDSALYLCASSLFQGIHEQYFGPGTRLTVT.

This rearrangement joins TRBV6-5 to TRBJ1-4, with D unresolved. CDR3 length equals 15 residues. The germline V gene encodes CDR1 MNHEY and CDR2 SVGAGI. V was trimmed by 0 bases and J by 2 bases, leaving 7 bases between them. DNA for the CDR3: TGTGCCAGCAGTTACTCTGTCGAGACTAATGAAAAACTGTTTTTT. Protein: CASSYSVETNEKLFF.

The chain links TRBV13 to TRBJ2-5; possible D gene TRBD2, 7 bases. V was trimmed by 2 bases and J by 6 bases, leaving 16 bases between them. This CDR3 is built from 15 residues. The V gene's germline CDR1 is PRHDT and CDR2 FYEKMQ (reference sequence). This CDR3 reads CASSLSSGRGKTQYF. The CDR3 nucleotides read TGTGCCAGCAGCTTATCTAGCGGAAGGGGGAAGACCCAGTACTTC.

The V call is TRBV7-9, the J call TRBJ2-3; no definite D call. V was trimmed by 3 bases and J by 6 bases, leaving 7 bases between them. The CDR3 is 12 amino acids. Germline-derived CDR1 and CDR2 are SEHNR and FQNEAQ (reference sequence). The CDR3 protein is CASSLYVDTQYF. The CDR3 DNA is TGTGCCAGCAGCTTGTATGTGGATACGCAGTATTTT.

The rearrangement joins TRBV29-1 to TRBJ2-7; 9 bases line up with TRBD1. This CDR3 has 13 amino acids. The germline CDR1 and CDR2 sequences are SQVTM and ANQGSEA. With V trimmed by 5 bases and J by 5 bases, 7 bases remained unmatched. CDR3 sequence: CSVLTGTGHEQYF. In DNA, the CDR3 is TGCAGCGTTCTAACCGGGACAGGGCACGAGCAGTACTTC.

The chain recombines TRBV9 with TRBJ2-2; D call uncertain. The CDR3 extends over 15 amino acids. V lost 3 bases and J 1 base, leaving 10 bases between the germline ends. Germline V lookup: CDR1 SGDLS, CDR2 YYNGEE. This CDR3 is CASSGSRRNTGELFF. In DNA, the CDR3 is TGTGCCAGCAGCGGTTCGCGAAGGAACACCGGGGAGCTGTTTTTT.

The CDR3 coding sequence is TGTGCCAGTAGTATAGCTCTGACCTACGAGCAGTACTTC. Amino acid sequence: CASSIALTYEQYF. The chain carries TRBV19 and TRBJ2-7; D ambiguous. This CDR3 is built from 13 residues. V dropped 1 base and J dropped 2 bases, with 6 bases sitting between them. Germline CDR1 is LNHDA and CDR2 is SQIVND (reference sequence).

The CDR3 sequence: CSVETGTGRFNEQFF. Written as DNA, the CDR3 is TGCAGCGTCGAAACCGGGACAGGGAGGTTCAATGAGCAGTTCTTC. The chain recombines TRBV29-1 with TRBJ2-1; 9 positions match TRBD1. Germline V gene sequence: CDR1 SQVTM, CDR2 ANQGSEA. J lost 6 bases, V lost 6 bases, and 12 bases had no gene match. The CDR3 consists of 15 residues.

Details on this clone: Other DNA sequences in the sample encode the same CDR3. CDR3 in amino acids: CASSLEGSYEQYF. The CDR3 DNA follows: TGTGCCAGCAGCTTAGAGGGGAGCTACGAGCAGTACTTC. This sequence joins TRBV13 and TRBJ2-7, with D tentatively TRBD1 or TRBD2 (5 bases each). V was cut by 1 base and J by 3 bases, with 7 bases left in between. Germline-derived CDR1 and CDR2 are PRHDT and FYEKMQ (reference sequence). This CDR3 is 13 amino acids long.

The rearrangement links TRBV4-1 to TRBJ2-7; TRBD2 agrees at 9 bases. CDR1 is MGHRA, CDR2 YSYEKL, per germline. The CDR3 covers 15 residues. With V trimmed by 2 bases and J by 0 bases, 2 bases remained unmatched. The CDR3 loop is CASSQIAGASYEQYF. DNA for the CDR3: TGCGCCAGCAGCCAAATAGCGGGAGCCTCCTACGAGCAGTACTTC.

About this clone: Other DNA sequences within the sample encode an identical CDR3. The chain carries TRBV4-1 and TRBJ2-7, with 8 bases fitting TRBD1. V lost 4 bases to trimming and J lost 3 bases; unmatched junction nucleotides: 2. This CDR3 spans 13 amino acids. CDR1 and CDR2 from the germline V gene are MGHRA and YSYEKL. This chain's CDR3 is CASSLTGDYEQYF. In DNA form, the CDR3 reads TGCGCCAGCAGCCTGACAGGGGACTACGAGCAGTACTTC.

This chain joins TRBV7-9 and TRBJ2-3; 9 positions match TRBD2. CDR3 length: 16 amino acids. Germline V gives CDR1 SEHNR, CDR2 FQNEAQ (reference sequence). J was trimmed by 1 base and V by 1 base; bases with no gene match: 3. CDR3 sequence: CASSLDIAGGTDTQYF. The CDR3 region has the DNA TGTGCCAGCAGCTTAGATATAGCGGGGGGCACAGATACGCAGTATTTT.

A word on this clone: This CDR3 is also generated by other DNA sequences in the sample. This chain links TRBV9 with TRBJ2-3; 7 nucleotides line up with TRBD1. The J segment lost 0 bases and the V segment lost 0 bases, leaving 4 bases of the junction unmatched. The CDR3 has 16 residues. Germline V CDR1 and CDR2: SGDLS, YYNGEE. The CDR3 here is CASSVEGAGSTDTQYF. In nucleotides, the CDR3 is TGTGCCAGCAGCGTAGAGGGGGCCGGGAGCACAGATACGCAGTATTTT.

CDR3 nucleotide sequence: TGTGCCAGCAGTTACAGCGCGGGACAGCTTAATGAAAAACTGTTTTTT. This gives the protein CASSYSAGQLNEKLFF. The chain carries TRBV6-5 and TRBJ1-4; 7 nucleotides line up with TRBD1. V lost 2 bases to trimming and J lost 4 bases; unmatched junction nucleotides: 7. In germline, CDR1 is MNHEY, CDR2 SVGAGI. The CDR3 length is 16 residues.

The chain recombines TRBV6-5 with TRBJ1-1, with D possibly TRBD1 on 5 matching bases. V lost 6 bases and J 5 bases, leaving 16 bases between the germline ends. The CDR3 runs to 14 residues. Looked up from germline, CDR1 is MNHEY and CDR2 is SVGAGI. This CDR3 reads CASRLRGGDTEAFF. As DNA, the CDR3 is TGTGCCAGCAGACTTCGGGGCGGGGATACTGAAGCTTTCTTT.

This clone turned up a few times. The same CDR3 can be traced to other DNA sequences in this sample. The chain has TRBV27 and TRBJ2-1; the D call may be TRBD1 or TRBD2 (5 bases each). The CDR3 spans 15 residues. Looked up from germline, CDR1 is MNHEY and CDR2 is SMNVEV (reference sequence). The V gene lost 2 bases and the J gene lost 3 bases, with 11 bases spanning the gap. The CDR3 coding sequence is TGTGCCAGCAGTTTACGGGACGGCAGCTACAATGAGCAGTTCTTC. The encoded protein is CASSLRDGSYNEQFF.

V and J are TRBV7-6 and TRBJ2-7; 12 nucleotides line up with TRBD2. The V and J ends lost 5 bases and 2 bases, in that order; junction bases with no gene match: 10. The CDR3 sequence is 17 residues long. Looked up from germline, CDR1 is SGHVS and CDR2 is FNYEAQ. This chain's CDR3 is CASSTTLLAGGPYEQYF. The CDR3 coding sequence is TGTGCCAGCAGCACCACCTTACTAGCGGGAGGCCCCTACGAGCAGTACTTC.

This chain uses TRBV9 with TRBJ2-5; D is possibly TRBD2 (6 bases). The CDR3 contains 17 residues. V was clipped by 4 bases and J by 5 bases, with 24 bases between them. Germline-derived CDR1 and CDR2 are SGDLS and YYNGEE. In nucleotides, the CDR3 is TGTGCCAGCAGCCCCACCGGGGCCTGGGGAGGTCGGGAGACCCAGTACTTC. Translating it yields CASSPTGAWGGRETQYF.

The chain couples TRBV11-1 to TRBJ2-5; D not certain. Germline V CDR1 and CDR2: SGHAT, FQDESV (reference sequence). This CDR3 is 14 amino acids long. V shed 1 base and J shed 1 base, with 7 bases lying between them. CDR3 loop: CASSLEISQETQYF. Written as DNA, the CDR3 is TGTGCCAGCAGCTTAGAGATCAGCCAAGAGACCCAGTACTTC.